Sequencing of this T cell receptor beta chain was carried out in a study of PD-1 blockade in classical Hodgkin lymphoma. General study findings and limits: At baseline, newly diagnosed patients reportedly showed less TCR diversity than healthy donors. Causes of the repertoire differences remain undefined, possibly disease activity or prior therapy.

V was cut by 5 bases and J by 2 bases, with 12 bases left in between. The CDR3 has 14 residues. The germline gives CDR1 SEHNR, CDR2 FQNEAQ (reference sequence). TCRdb's copy holds only in-frame clones and misses some; the assay was immunoSEQ multiplex PCR. Of approximately 21,000 clones detected, around nine tenths appear once; the ten largest clones hold roughly 7.4%. This clone was observed a few times. Its specificity is unknown. Time point here: newly diagnosed, previously untreated cHL patient sample. After PBMCs were thawed, their CD8+ T cells were isolated by magnetic negative selection. Investigators turned to newly diagnosed, untreated classical Hodgkin lymphoma PBMCs for comparison.

The receptor was isolated from a human donor with classical Hodgkin lymphoma. Input material: CD8+ T cells from blood. The V and J genes are TRBV7-9 and TRBJ1-1, with unresolved D. The DNA of the CDR3 is TGTGCCAGCAGCCTTCCCGGGCTAAACACTGAAGCTTTCTTT. Translated, it gives CASSLPGLNTEAFF.